A selection of T cell receptor beta chains follows, all from one sample in a study of cytomegalovirus exposure and HLA in healthy donors. The method was immunoSEQ multiplex PCR; TCRdb's version includes in-frame clones alone and lacks a portion of them. Here the sample spans fewer than 300,000 clones, 75% to 85% being singletons. Sequenced: PBMCs. These receptors originate from a girl aged 2-10 years in good health and CMV-seronegative. Each CDR3 is given with its conserved first and last residue. Each record gives: CDR3 DNA, CDR3 protein, clone size, V gene, J gene, CDR3 length, D gene. The D gene is left open where the match is weak. Clone size is stated in some rows and not others, as once, few, many or a class when expanded.

cdr3_nt: TGTGCCTGGCAGGGTGCGGAAAAACTGTTTTTT
cdr3_aa: CAWQGAEKLFF
clone_size: .
v_call: TRBV30
j_call: TRBJ1-4
cdr3_length: 11
d_call: .

cdr3_nt: TGTGCCAGCAGTTACAGTAGAGGCAGGGGAAATTATGGCTACACCTTC
cdr3_aa: CASSYSRGRGNYGYTF
clone_size: .
v_call: TRBV6-5
j_call: TRBJ1-2
cdr3_length: 16
d_call: .

cdr3_nt: TGTGCCAGCTCACCCGGGTTTCTAAGCAATCAGCCCCAGCATTTT
cdr3_aa: CASSPGFLSNQPQHF
clone_size: few
v_call: TRBV18
j_call: TRBJ1-5
cdr3_length: 15
d_call: .

cdr3_nt: TGTGCCTGGAAGCCCCCGCACGTCCACGAGCAGTACTTC
cdr3_aa: CAWKPPHVHEQYF
clone_size: .
v_call: TRBV30
j_call: TRBJ2-7
cdr3_length: 13
d_call: .

cdr3_nt: TGCGCCAGCAGCCGCCTAGCAGACTACGAGCAGTACTTC
cdr3_aa: CASSRLADYEQYF
clone_size: .
v_call: TRBV5-1
j_call: TRBJ2-7
cdr3_length: 13
d_call: .

cdr3_nt: TGTGCCTGGAGCCTTCCGGGGTACCAAGAGACCCAGTACTTC
cdr3_aa: CAWSLPGYQETQYF
clone_size: .
v_call: TRBV30
j_call: TRBJ2-5
cdr3_length: 14
d_call: .

cdr3_nt: TGTGCCAGCAGCTTGGTTACAGAGACCGGGGAGCTGTTTTTT
cdr3_aa: CASSLVTETGELFF
clone_size: .
v_call: TRBV5-4
j_call: TRBJ2-2
cdr3_length: 14
d_call: .

cdr3_nt: TGTGCCAGCCGAGACAGGGGAGGTACAGATACGCAGTATTTT
cdr3_aa: CASRDRGGTDTQYF
clone_size: .
v_call: TRBV19
j_call: TRBJ2-3
cdr3_length: 14
d_call: TRBD1

cdr3_nt: TGCGCCAGCAGCTTGGTCGCAGGGGGCGGAAATGGCTACACCTTC
cdr3_aa: CASSLVAGGGNGYTF
clone_size: .
v_call: TRBV5-1
j_call: TRBJ1-2
cdr3_length: 15
d_call: TRBD1

cdr3_nt: TGTGCCAGCAGCCCTAGGGAGGGAATCTATCAGCCCCAGCATTTT
cdr3_aa: CASSPREGIYQPQHF
clone_size: .
v_call: TRBV25-1
j_call: TRBJ1-5
cdr3_length: 15
d_call: .

cdr3_nt: TGTGCCAACCCAAGGGTTCCAGGGGGCTCTGGAAACACCATATATTTT
cdr3_aa: CANPRVPGGSGNTIYF
clone_size: .
v_call: TRBV27
j_call: TRBJ1-3
cdr3_length: 16
d_call: TRBD1

cdr3_nt: TGTGCCAGCAGTTTATTGATGGGGCAGGGCCAAATCACAGATACGCAGTATTTT
cdr3_aa: CASSLLMGQGQITDTQYF
clone_size: .
v_call: TRBV28
j_call: TRBJ2-3
cdr3_length: 18
d_call: .

cdr3_nt: TGCGCCAGCAGCTTGGAACTCCCAGGGCGAGACACTGAAGCTTTCTTT
cdr3_aa: CASSLELPGRDTEAFF
clone_size: .
v_call: TRBV5-1
j_call: TRBJ1-1
cdr3_length: 16
d_call: .

cdr3_nt: TGTGCCAGCAGTTTGCACGGGCAAGAGACCCAGTACTTC
cdr3_aa: CASSLHGQETQYF
clone_size: .
v_call: TRBV11-2
j_call: TRBJ2-5
cdr3_length: 13
d_call: .

cdr3_nt: TGTGCCAGCAGTGAATTAACCGGGACAGGACCTGAAGCTTTCTTT
cdr3_aa: CASSELTGTGPEAFF
clone_size: .
v_call: TRBV6-1
j_call: TRBJ1-1
cdr3_length: 15
d_call: TRBD1

cdr3_nt: TGTGCCAGCAGTGCACAGGGTCTCTACGAGCAGTACTTC
cdr3_aa: CASSAQGLYEQYF
clone_size: .
v_call: TRBV2
j_call: TRBJ2-7
cdr3_length: 13
d_call: .

cdr3_nt: TGTGCCAGCAGTGGGACACCGAACACTGAAGCTTTCTTT
cdr3_aa: CASSGTPNTEAFF
clone_size: .
v_call: TRBV2
j_call: TRBJ1-1
cdr3_length: 13
d_call: .

cdr3_nt: TGTGCCAGCAGCTGGACTAGCGGGGGACCCACAGATACGCAGTATTTT
cdr3_aa: CASSWTSGGPTDTQYF
clone_size: .
v_call: TRBV27
j_call: TRBJ2-3
cdr3_length: 16
d_call: TRBD2

cdr3_nt: TGCGCCAGCAGCCATCCCGCACAGGGGGTGAACACCGGGGAGCTGTTTTTT
cdr3_aa: CASSHPAQGVNTGELFF
clone_size: .
v_call: TRBV4-1
j_call: TRBJ2-2
cdr3_length: 17
d_call: TRBD1

cdr3_nt: TGTTCCAGCAGCTTAACGGGACTAGCGGGAGTCGAGCAGTACTTC
cdr3_aa: CSSSLTGLAGVEQYF
clone_size: .
v_call: TRBV7-9
j_call: TRBJ2-7
cdr3_length: 15
d_call: TRBD2

cdr3_nt: TGTTCCAGCAGCTTACCCTGGACAGGGGATAATAACTATGGCTACACCTTC
cdr3_aa: CSSSLPWTGDNNYGYTF
clone_size: .
v_call: TRBV7-9
j_call: TRBJ1-2
cdr3_length: 17
d_call: TRBD1

cdr3_nt: TGTGCCAGCAGTGAAGGGGGGCGAGGGGAGACCCAGTACTTC
cdr3_aa: CASSEGGRGETQYF
clone_size: .
v_call: TRBV6-1
j_call: TRBJ2-5
cdr3_length: 14
d_call: .

cdr3_nt: TGTGCCAGCAGCTTAATGGACAGGCTCGGAAACACCATATATTTT
cdr3_aa: CASSLMDRLGNTIYF
clone_size: .
v_call: TRBV7-9
j_call: TRBJ1-3
cdr3_length: 15
d_call: TRBD1

cdr3_nt: TGTGCCAGCAGCTTGGGGACAGGGAAGAACGAGCAGTACTTC
cdr3_aa: CASSLGTGKNEQYF
clone_size: .
v_call: TRBV7-8
j_call: TRBJ2-7
cdr3_length: 14
d_call: TRBD1

cdr3_nt: TGTGCCAGCAGTGAAGACAGGGGAATTATTGAAAAACTGTTTTTT
cdr3_aa: CASSEDRGIIEKLFF
clone_size: few
v_call: TRBV6-1
j_call: TRBJ1-4
cdr3_length: 15
d_call: TRBD1

cdr3_nt: TGTGCCAGCAGCCAAGATTCAATCGGCCAGCGGGGCGGTTACGAGCAGTACTTC
cdr3_aa: CASSQDSIGQRGGYEQYF
clone_size: .
v_call: TRBV4-2
j_call: TRBJ2-7
cdr3_length: 18
d_call: TRBD2

cdr3_nt: TGTGCCAGCAGCCACCCCGGCGAAGGAGGTCGAGAGACCCAGTACTTC
cdr3_aa: CASSHPGEGGRETQYF
clone_size: .
v_call: TRBV14
j_call: TRBJ2-5
cdr3_length: 16
d_call: .

cdr3_nt: TGTGCCACTTTTAGGGGTGAAAAACTGTTTTTT
cdr3_aa: CATFRGEKLFF
clone_size: .
v_call: TRBV28
j_call: TRBJ1-4
cdr3_length: 11
d_call: .

cdr3_nt: TGTGCCAGCAGCCAAGTCGCGGAATCCTACGAGCAGTACTTC
cdr3_aa: CASSQVAESYEQYF
clone_size: .
v_call: TRBV4-2
j_call: TRBJ2-7
cdr3_length: 14
d_call: .

cdr3_nt: TGTGCCTGGACGGGCTTCGGAGGGAGTAGGCATGAAAAACTGTTTTTT
cdr3_aa: CAWTGFGGSRHEKLFF
clone_size: .
v_call: TRBV30
j_call: TRBJ1-4
cdr3_length: 16
d_call: .

cdr3_nt: TGTGCCACGGACAGGGGCGCCAAAAACATTCAGTACTTC
cdr3_aa: CATDRGAKNIQYF
clone_size: .
v_call: TRBV7-9
j_call: TRBJ2-4
cdr3_length: 13
d_call: TRBD1

cdr3_nt: TGTGCCAGCGGATTGACAGGGAATGCCTACGAGCAGTACTTC
cdr3_aa: CASGLTGNAYEQYF
clone_size: .
v_call: TRBV27
j_call: TRBJ2-7
cdr3_length: 14
d_call: TRBD1

cdr3_nt: TGTGCCAGTAGTACACAGGGGTACACTGAAGCTTTCTTT
cdr3_aa: CASSTQGYTEAFF
clone_size: .
v_call: TRBV19
j_call: TRBJ1-1
cdr3_length: 13
d_call: TRBD1

cdr3_nt: TGTGCTAGTGGTCCGGGGAATCAGCCCCAGCATTTT
cdr3_aa: CASGPGNQPQHF
clone_size: once
v_call: TRBV12-5
j_call: TRBJ1-5
cdr3_length: 12
d_call: .

cdr3_nt: TGTGCCAGCCTTGGGGGGGAGAACACCGGGGAGCTGTTTTTT
cdr3_aa: CASLGGENTGELFF
clone_size: .
v_call: TRBV7-9
j_call: TRBJ2-2
cdr3_length: 14
d_call: TRBD2

cdr3_nt: TGTTCCAGCAGCCCCCGAGATAGCGGGAGCTCCTACGAGCAGTACTTC
cdr3_aa: CSSSPRDSGSSYEQYF
clone_size: .
v_call: TRBV7-9
j_call: TRBJ2-7
cdr3_length: 16
d_call: TRBD2

cdr3_nt: TGTGCCAGCAGGACAAGAAACACTGAAGCTTTCTTT
cdr3_aa: CASRTRNTEAFF
clone_size: few
v_call: TRBV6-5
j_call: TRBJ1-1
cdr3_length: 12
d_call: .

cdr3_nt: TGTGCCAGCATTGTCAGCGGGATCTCCTACGAGCAGTACTTC
cdr3_aa: CASIVSGISYEQYF
clone_size: once
v_call: TRBV6-1
j_call: TRBJ2-7
cdr3_length: 14
d_call: TRBD2

cdr3_nt: TGCGCCAGCAGCCCTATTCAGGGGATTAGAAACACCATATATTTT
cdr3_aa: CASSPIQGIRNTIYF
clone_size: few
v_call: TRBV5-1
j_call: TRBJ1-3
cdr3_length: 15
d_call: .

cdr3_nt: TGTGCCAGCAGTGAAATGAGAGGATATGGCTACACCTTC
cdr3_aa: CASSEMRGYGYTF
clone_size: .
v_call: TRBV6-1
j_call: TRBJ1-2
cdr3_length: 13
d_call: .

cdr3_nt: TGTGCCAGCAACCCTCCCCTTCCGGGGAACACTGAAGCTTTCTTT
cdr3_aa: CASNPPLPGNTEAFF
clone_size: .
v_call: TRBV28
j_call: TRBJ1-1
cdr3_length: 15
d_call: .

cdr3_nt: TGTGCCAGCAGTGCGGACAGGGCCCGGAATTCACCCCTCCACTTT
cdr3_aa: CASSADRARNSPLHF
clone_size: .
v_call: TRBV6-5
j_call: TRBJ1-6
cdr3_length: 15
d_call: TRBD1

cdr3_nt: TGTGCCAGCTCACCCTCTTGGACGGGGGGTGAAGAGACCCAGTACTTC
cdr3_aa: CASSPSWTGGEETQYF
clone_size: .
v_call: TRBV18
j_call: TRBJ2-5
cdr3_length: 16
d_call: TRBD2

cdr3_nt: TGTGCCAGCAGCGTAGACATCGCCGGAAACACCATATATTTT
cdr3_aa: CASSVDIAGNTIYF
clone_size: .
v_call: TRBV9
j_call: TRBJ1-3
cdr3_length: 14
d_call: .

cdr3_nt: TGTGCCGGACGGACAGGGGTGTTAGGCGAGCAGTACTTC
cdr3_aa: CAGRTGVLGEQYF
clone_size: .
v_call: TRBV28
j_call: TRBJ2-7
cdr3_length: 13
d_call: TRBD1

cdr3_nt: TGTGCCAGCAGCGAATCGGGTACGGGGGGGAATTCACCCCTCCACTTT
cdr3_aa: CASSESGTGGNSPLHF
clone_size: once
v_call: TRBV9
j_call: TRBJ1-6
cdr3_length: 16
d_call: .

cdr3_nt: TGTGCCAGCTCAGCCACCGACTATAGCAATCAGCCCCAGCATTTT
cdr3_aa: CASSATDYSNQPQHF
clone_size: .
v_call: TRBV18
j_call: TRBJ1-5
cdr3_length: 15
d_call: .